This T cell receptor beta chain was obtained from a study of blood T cell repertoires in COVID-19. Study-level information: T cells, B-cell-depleted T cells, or PBMCs provided the cDNA or gDNA that served as material.

V trimming: 5 bases; J trimming: 3 bases; junction bases outside the gene matches: 8. This CDR3 is 15 amino acids long. Germline CDR1 reads SGHAT; CDR2 reads FQNNGV. Sequencing used immunoSEQ multiplex PCR; TCRdb keeps in-frame clones, though not all of them. The sample includes about 51,000 clones, about 86% of them seen just once. Sequencing was done on a sample of peripheral blood. This TCR derives from a man aged 60-69 years with acute or convalescent COVID-19. The V call is TRBV11-2, the J call TRBJ2-5, with 8 bases that match TRBD2. CDR3 bases: TGTGCCAGCAGCACCGGCGGCGGGGGGAAAGAGACCCAGTACTTC. Amino acids: CASSTGGGGKETQYF.